These 8 T cell receptor beta chains came from one sample sequenced in a study of vaccination effects on CD4 cells after COVID-19. These receptors have no identified antigens. Once cultured for roughly ten days, the cells underwent separation to obtain CD4+ T cells. Each person got two doses of an mRNA SARS-CoV-2 vaccine, BNT162b2 or mRNA-1273. The assay was immunoSEQ multiplex PCR, and TCRdb's table has in-frame clones only and misses some. Of more than 35,000 clones listed, 65% to 80% are singletons. The sequencing used CD4+ T cells from PBMCs cultured without peptide, collected after COVID-19 vaccination. These receptors all stem from a human donor who received a COVID-19 vaccine.

The chain couples TRBV4-2 to TRBJ2-5; the D gene is possibly TRBD2 (6 bases). Germline CDR1 is LGHNA and CDR2 is YNFKEQ. V was cut by 1 base and J by 2 bases, with 14 bases left in between. The CDR3 contains 16 residues. CDR3 amino acids: CASSQGEAGRQETQYF. CDR3 in DNA: TGTGCCAGCAGCCAAGGAGAGGCAGGGAGGCAAGAGACCCAGTACTTC.

This chain links TRBV7-9 with TRBJ2-7, with 8 bases lining up with TRBD1. This CDR3 is 16 amino acids long. J lost 2 bases, V lost 5 bases, and 11 bases had no gene match. The germline V gene has CDR1 SEHNR and CDR2 FQNEAQ (reference sequence). CDR3 region: CASSRKMTGATYEQYF. Here the CDR3 DNA reads TGTGCCAGCAGCCGAAAGATGACAGGGGCGACCTACGAGCAGTACTTC.

The chain links TRBV15 to TRBJ1-3; TRBD1 matches 7 bases. Unmatched junction bases numbered 8, after V lost 4 bases and J lost 2 bases. The V gene's germline CDR1 is LNHNV and CDR2 YYDKDF (reference sequence). This CDR3 spans 16 amino acids. CDR3 in DNA: TGTGCCACCAGCACAGGGTCAGGGGGTGCTGGAAACACCATATATTTT. As protein: CATSTGSGGAGNTIYF.

The sample holds one count of this clone. V is TRBV19 and J is TRBJ1-2, with D tentatively TRBD1 (6 bases). CDR3 length equals 14 residues. Per germline, CDR1 LNHDA and CDR2 SQIVND (reference sequence). Between the trimmed V and J ends, which lost 4 bases and 8 bases, there was a span of 17 bases. DNA for the CDR3: TGTGCCAGTAGTAGCCACAGGGCTACAGGGGGCTACACCTTC. Translating gives CASSSHRATGGYTF.

CDR3 region: CASRPWEGYTEAFF. CDR3 sequence (DNA): TGTGCCAGCAGACCCTGGGAGGGGTACACTGAAGCTTTCTTT. V usage is TRBV6-5 and J usage is TRBJ1-1; possible D gene TRBD1, 5 bases. Trimming shortened V by 6 bases and J by 3 bases, and 14 bases separated the two germline ends. The germline CDR1 and CDR2 sequences are MNHEY and SVGAGI. This CDR3 has 14 amino acids.

The sample holds a few counts of this clone. V gene TRBV6-1 combines with J gene TRBJ1-2, with unresolved D. Germline V CDR1 and CDR2: MNHNS, SASEGT. The CDR3 covers 14 residues. V lost 2 bases and J 4 bases, leaving 11 bases between the germline ends. The CDR3 sequence is CASSELGLGYGYTF. The CDR3 coding sequence is TGTGCCAGCAGTGAACTCGGGTTGGGCTATGGCTACACCTTC.

V is TRBV2 and J is TRBJ1-3; no definite D call. V was pared by 7 bases and J by 0 bases, with 10 bases between. Germline V lookup: CDR1 SNHLY, CDR2 FYNNEI. This CDR3 is 14 amino acids long. The CDR3 spells CASTGPFSGNTIYF. CDR3 DNA: TGTGCCAGCACTGGACCGTTCTCTGGAAACACCATATATTTT.

This clone was observed a few times. V is TRBV15 and J is TRBJ1-1, with D unclear. Trimming removed 0 bases from V and 5 bases from J, with 10 bases in between. CDR3 length equals 14 residues. CDR1 is LNHNV and CDR2 is YYDKDF in the germline V gene (reference sequence). In DNA, the CDR3 is TGTGCCACCAGCAGAGATTCTGCGTGGACTGAAGCTTTCTTT. Amino acid sequence: CATSRDSAWTEAFF.